This TCR beta chain was observed in a study of blood T cell repertoires in COVID-19. Turning to the study itself: COVID-19 samples, acute and convalescent, were from the United States, Italy and Spain.

Sequencing used immunoSEQ multiplex PCR; TCRdb keeps in-frame clones, though not all of them. The table lists about 210,000 clones, around 82% of them singletons, with 12% in the top ten. V lost 0 bases to trimming and J lost 3 bases, with 8 bases between them. CDR3 size: 14 residues. Germline V gene lookup returns CDR1 LGHNA and CDR2 YSLEER. The sample was peripheral blood. The rearrangement links TRBV4-3 to TRBJ1-2, with D perhaps matching TRBD1 (5 bases). This TCR came from a woman in her thirties or forties with acute or convalescent COVID-19. The CDR3 reads CASSQDQQDYGYTF. As DNA, the CDR3 is TGCGCCAGCAGCCAAGATCAACAGGACTATGGCTACACCTTC.